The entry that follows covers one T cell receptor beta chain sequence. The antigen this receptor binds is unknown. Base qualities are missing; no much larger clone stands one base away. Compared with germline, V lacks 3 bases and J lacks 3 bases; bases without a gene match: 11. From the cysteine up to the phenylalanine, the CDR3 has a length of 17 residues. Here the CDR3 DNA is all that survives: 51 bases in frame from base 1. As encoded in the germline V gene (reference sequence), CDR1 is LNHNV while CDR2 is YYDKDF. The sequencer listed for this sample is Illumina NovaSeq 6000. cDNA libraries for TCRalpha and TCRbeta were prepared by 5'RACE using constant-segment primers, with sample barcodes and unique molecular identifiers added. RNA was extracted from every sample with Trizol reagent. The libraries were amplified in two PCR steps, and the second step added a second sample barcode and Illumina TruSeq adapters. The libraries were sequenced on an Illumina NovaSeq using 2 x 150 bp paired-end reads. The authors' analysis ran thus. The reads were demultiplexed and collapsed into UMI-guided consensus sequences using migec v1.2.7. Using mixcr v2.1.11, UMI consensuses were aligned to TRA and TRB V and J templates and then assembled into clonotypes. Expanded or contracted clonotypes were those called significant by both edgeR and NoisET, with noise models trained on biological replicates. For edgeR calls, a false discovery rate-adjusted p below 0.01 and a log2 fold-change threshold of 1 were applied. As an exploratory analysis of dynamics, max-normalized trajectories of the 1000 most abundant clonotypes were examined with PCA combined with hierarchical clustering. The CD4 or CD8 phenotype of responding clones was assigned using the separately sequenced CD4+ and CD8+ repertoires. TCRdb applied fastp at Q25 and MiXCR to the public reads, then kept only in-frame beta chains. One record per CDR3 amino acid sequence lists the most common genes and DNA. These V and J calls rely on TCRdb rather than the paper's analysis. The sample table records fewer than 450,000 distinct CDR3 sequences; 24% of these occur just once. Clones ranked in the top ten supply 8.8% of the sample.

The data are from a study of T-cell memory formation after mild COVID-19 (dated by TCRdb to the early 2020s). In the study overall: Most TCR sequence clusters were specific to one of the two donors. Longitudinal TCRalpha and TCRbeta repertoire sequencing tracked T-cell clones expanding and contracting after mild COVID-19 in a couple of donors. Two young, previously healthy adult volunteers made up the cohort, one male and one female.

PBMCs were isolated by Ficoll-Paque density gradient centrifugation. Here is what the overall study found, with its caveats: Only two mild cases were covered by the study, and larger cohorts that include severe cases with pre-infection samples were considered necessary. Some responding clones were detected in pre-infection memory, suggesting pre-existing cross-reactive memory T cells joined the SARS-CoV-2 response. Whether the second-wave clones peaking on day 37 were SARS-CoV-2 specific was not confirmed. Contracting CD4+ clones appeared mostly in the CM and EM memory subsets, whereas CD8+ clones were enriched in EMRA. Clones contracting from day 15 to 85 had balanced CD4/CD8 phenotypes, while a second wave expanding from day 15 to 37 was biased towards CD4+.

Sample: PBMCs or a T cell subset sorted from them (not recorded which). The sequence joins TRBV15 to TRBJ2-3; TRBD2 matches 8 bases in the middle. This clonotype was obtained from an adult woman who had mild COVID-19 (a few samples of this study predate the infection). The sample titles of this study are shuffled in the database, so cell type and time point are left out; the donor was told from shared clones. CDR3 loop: CATSSIRLAGRTDTQYF. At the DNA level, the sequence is TGTGCCACCAGCAGTATTAGGCTAGCGGGTAGGACAGATACGCAGTATTTT. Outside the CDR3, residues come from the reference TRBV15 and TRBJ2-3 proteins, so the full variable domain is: DAMVIQNPRYQVTQFGKPVTLSCSQTLNHNVMYWYQQKSSQAPKLLFHYYDKDFNNEADTPDNFQSRRPNTSFCFLDIRSPGLGDTAMYLCATSSIRLAGRTDTQYFGPGTRLTVL.